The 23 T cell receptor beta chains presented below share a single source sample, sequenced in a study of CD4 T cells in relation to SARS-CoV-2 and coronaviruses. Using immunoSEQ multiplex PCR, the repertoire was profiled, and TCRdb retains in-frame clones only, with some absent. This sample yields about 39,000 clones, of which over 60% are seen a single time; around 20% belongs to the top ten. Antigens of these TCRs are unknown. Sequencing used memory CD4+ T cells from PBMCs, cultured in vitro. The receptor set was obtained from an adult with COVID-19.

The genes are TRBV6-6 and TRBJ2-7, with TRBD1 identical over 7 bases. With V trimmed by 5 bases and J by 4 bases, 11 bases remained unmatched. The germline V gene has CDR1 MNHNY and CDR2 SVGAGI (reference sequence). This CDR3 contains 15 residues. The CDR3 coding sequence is TGTGCCAGCAGTCAACAGGGGCAGGTGAGGTACGAGCAGTACTTC. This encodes CASSQQGQVRYEQYF.

CDR3 protein: CATGGNSPLHF. For the CDR3, the DNA is TGTGCCACAGGGGGAAATTCACCCCTCCACTTT. The chain employs TRBV3-1 (or the pseudogene TRBV3-2) and TRBJ1-6; 7 nucleotides line up with TRBD1. Trimming took 10 bases from V and 7 from J; bases not matched to a gene: 1. The CDR3 loop spans 11 amino acids. The germline V gene encodes CDR1 LGHDT and CDR2 YNNKEL (reference sequence).

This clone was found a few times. The CDR3 coding sequence is TGTGCCAGCGGGTCGGGACAGATACAAGAGACCCAGTACTTC. Its translation: CASGSGQIQETQYF. This chain joins TRBV2 and TRBJ2-5, with 7 positions matching TRBD1. CDR1 SNHLY and CDR2 FYNNEI come from the germline V gene. The CDR3 consists of 14 residues. Trimming removed 8 bases from V and 2 bases from J; junction bases left unmatched: 8. Full variable domain (remainder filled in from reference TRBV2 and TRBJ2-5): EPEVTQTPSHQVTQMGQEVILRCVPISNHLYFYWYRQILGQKVEFLVSFYNNEISEKSEIFDDQFSVERPDGSNFTLKIRSTKLEDSAMYFCASGSGQIQETQYFGPGTRLLVL.

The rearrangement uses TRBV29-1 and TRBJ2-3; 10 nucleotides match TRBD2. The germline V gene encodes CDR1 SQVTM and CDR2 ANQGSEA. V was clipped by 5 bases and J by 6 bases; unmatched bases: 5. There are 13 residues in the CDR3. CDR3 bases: TGCAGCGTTATAGCGGGAGGCCTCGATACGCAGTATTTT. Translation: CSVIAGGLDTQYF.

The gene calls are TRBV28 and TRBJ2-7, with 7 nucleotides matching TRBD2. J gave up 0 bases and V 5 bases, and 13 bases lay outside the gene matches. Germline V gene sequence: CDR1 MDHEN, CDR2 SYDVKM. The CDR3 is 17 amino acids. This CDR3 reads CASSRSPLGGSSYEQYF. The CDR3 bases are TGTGCCAGCAGTAGATCGCCTCTTGGCGGGAGCTCCTACGAGCAGTACTTC.

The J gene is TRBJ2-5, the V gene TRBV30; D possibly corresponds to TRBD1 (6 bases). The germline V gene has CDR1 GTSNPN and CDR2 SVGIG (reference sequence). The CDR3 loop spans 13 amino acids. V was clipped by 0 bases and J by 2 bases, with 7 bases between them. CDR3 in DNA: TGTGCCTGGAGTGTAGGGGGACAAGAGACCCAGTACTTC. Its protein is CAWSVGGQETQYF.

CDR3 in DNA: TGCAGCGTTGAAGAGGGACCGGGCGAGCAGTACTTC. Protein sequence: CSVEEGPGEQYF. The chain recombines TRBV29-1 with TRBJ2-7; D assignment may be TRBD1 or TRBD2 (5 bases each). The CDR3 runs to 12 residues. V lost 0 bases to trimming and J lost 6 bases, with 9 bases between them. CDR1 is SQVTM and CDR2 is ANQGSEA in the germline V gene.

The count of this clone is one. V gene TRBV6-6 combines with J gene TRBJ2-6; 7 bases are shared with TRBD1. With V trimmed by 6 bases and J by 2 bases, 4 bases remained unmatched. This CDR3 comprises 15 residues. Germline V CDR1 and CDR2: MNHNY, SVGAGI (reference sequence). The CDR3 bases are TGTGCCAGCAGCCCTACAGGGGCTGGGGCCAACGTCCTGACTTTC. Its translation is CASSPTGAGANVLTF.

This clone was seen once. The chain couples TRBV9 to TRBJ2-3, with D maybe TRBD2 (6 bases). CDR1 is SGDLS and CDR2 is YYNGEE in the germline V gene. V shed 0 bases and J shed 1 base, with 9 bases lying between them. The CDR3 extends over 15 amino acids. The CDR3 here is CASSVGPGGTDTQYF. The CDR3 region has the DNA TGTGCCAGCAGCGTAGGACCGGGAGGCACAGATACGCAGTATTTT.

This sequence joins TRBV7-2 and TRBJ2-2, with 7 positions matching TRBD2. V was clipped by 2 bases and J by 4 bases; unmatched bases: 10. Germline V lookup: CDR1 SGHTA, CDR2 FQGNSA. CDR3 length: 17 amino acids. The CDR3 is CASSLLAGVRATGELFF. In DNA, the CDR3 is TGTGCCAGCAGCTTACTCGCGGGAGTTCGCGCCACCGGGGAGCTGTTTTTT.

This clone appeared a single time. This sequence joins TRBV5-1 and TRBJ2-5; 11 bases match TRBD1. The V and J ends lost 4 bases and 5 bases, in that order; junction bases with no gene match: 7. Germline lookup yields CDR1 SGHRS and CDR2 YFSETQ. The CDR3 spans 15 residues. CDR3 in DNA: TGCGCCAGCAGCGTAGGACAGGGGGCTCGGGAGACCCAGTACTTC. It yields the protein CASSVGQGARETQYF.

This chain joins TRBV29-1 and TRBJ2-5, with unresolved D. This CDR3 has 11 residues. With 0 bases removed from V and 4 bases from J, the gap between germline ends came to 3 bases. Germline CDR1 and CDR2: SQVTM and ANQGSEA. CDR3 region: CSVEDGETQYF. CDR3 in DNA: TGCAGCGTTGAAGACGGAGAGACCCAGTACTTC.

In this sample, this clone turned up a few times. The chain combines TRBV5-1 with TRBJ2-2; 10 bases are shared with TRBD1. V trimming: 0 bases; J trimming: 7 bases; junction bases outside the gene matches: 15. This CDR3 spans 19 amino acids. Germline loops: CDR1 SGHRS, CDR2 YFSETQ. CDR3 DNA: TGCGCCAGCAGCTTGGCCCTGGCCCCTGGACAGGGGGTTGGCGGGGAGCTGTTTTTT. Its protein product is CASSLALAPGQGVGGELFF.

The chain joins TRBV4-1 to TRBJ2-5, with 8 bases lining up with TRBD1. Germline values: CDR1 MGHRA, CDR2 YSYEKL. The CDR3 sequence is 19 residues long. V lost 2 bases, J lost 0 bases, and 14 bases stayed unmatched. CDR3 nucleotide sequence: TGCGCCAGCAGCCAAAGGTTCCCCTCCGGGGACAGGTACCAAGAGACCCAGTACTTC. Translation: CASSQRFPSGDRYQETQYF.

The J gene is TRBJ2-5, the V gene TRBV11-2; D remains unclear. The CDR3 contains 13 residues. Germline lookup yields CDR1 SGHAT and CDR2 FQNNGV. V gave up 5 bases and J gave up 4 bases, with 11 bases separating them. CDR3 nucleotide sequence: TGTGCCAGCAGCATTACTACCCCAGAGACCCAGTACTTC. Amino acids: CASSITTPETQYF.

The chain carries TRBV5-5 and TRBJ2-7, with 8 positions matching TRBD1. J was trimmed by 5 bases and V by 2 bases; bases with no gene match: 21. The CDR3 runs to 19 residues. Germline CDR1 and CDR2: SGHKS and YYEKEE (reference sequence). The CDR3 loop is CASSLIRDRLILRPDEQYF. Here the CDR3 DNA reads TGTGCCAGCAGCTTAATACGGGACAGGCTAATCTTAAGGCCCGACGAGCAGTACTTC.

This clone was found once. CDR3 sequence reads: CASSLRTGTGGGEQYF. The DNA of the CDR3 is TGTGCCAGCAGCCTTAGAACCGGGACAGGGGGAGGCGAGCAGTACTTC. The rearrangement joins TRBV27 to TRBJ2-7; 11 bases fit TRBD1. The CDR3 consists of 16 residues. The germline CDR1 and CDR2 sequences are MNHEY and SMNVEV (reference sequence). The J segment lost 6 bases and the V segment lost 6 bases, leaving 13 bases of the junction unmatched.

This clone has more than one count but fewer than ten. The CDR3 region has the DNA TGCGCCAGCAGCGGAGGGAACACAGATACGCAGTATTTT. Amino acid sequence: CASSGGNTDTQYF. The chain has TRBV4-1 and TRBJ2-3, with D possibly TRBD2 on 6 matching bases. Deletions cut 5 bases from V and 2 bases from J, with 8 bases between. The length of the CDR3 is 13 residues. Germline loops: CDR1 MGHRA, CDR2 YSYEKL.

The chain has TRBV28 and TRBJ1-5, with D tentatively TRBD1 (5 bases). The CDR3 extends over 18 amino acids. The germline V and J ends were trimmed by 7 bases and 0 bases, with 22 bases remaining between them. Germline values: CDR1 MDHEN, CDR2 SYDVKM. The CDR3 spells CASTSGGAQIYSNQPQHF. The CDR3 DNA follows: TGTGCCAGCACCTCCGGAGGGGCGCAGATTTATAGCAATCAGCCCCAGCATTTT. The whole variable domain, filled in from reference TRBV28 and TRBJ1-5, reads DVKVTQSSRYLVKRTGEKVFLECVQDMDHENMFWYRQDPGLGLRLIYFSYDVKMKEKGDIPEGYSVSREKKERFSLILESASTNQTSMYLCASTSGGAQIYSNQPQHFGDGTRLSIL.

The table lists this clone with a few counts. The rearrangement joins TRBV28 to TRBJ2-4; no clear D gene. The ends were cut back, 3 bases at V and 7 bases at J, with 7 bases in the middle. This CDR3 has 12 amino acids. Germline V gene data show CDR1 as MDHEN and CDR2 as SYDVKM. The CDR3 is CASSLWPNIQYF. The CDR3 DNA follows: TGTGCCAGCAGTTTGTGGCCCAACATTCAGTACTTC. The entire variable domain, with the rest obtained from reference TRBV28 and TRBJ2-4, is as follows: DVKVTQSSRYLVKRTGEKVFLECVQDMDHENMFWYRQDPGLGLRLIYFSYDVKMKEKGDIPEGYSVSREKKERFSLILESASTNQTSMYLCASSLWPNIQYFGAGTRLSVL.

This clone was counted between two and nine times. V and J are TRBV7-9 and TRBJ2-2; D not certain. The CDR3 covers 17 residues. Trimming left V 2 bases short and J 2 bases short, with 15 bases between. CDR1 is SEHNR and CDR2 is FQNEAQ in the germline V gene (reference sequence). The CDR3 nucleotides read TGTGCCAGCAGCTTATTAGACAAAATGTTAAACACCGGGGAGCTGTTTTTT. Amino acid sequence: CASSLLDKMLNTGELFF.

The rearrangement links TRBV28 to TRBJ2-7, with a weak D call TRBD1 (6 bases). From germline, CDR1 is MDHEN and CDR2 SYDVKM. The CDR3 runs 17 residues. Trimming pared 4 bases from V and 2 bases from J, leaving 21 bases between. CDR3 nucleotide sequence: TGTGCCAGCAGTTCTACCCAGTACAGGGTCGAAGCCTACGAGCAGTACTTC. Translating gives CASSSTQYRVEAYEQYF.

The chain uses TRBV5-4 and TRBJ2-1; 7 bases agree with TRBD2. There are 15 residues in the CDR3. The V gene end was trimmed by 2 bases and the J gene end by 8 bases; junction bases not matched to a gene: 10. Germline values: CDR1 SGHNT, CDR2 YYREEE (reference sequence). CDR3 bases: TGTGCCAGCAGCTTCGAGGGAGGGCCGTTCGATGAGCAGTTCTTC. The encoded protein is CASSFEGGPFDEQFF.